These 8 T cell receptor beta chains were sequenced from one sample in a study of blood T cell repertoires in COVID-19. Produced via immunoSEQ multiplex PCR; TCRdb's table is partial and in-frame only. The table includes approximately 210,000 clones, 65% to 80% detected once. Material for sequencing was PBMCs or T cells enriched from blood (not recorded which). These TCRs come from a woman in her fifties or sixties with acute COVID-19.

V is TRBV2 and J is TRBJ2-5, with D hard to call. CDR1 and CDR2 from the germline V gene are SNHLY and FYNNEI. This CDR3 spans 12 amino acids. Trimming removed 4 bases at V and 4 bases at J, with 7 bases between. The CDR3 sequence: CASSVSSETQYF. The DNA of the CDR3 is TGTGCCAGCAGTGTGTCCTCAGAGACCCAGTACTTC.

As concerns this clone: Other DNA sequences in this sample translate to the same CDR3. The chain carries TRBV27 and TRBJ2-5; 11 bases map to TRBD2. Unmatched junction bases numbered 1, after V lost 2 bases and J lost 2 bases. The V gene's germline CDR1 is MNHEY and CDR2 SMNVEV (reference sequence). The CDR3 covers 15 residues. For the CDR3, the DNA is TGTGCCAGCAGTTTACTAGCGGGGGGACAAGAGACCCAGTACTTC. Residues: CASSLLAGGQETQYF.

J is TRBJ1-6 and V is TRBV5-6, with D unresolved. Trimming removed 2 bases at V and 7 bases at J, with 13 bases between. From germline, CDR1 is SGHDT and CDR2 YYEEEE. The CDR3 runs to 15 residues. CDR3 nucleotide sequence: TGTGCCAGCAGCTTCGATCAAGTCCGGAATTCACCCCTCCACTTT. Translating it yields CASSFDQVRNSPLHF.

The rearrangement uses TRBV5-1 and TRBJ2-2, with D possibly TRBD2 on 7 matching bases. CDR3 size: 18 residues. Trimming removed 4 bases at V and 6 bases at J, with 25 bases between. Germline assignment: CDR1 SGHRS and CDR2 YFSETQ. The CDR3 here is CASSPFQGRRGGPGELFF. CDR3 DNA: TGCGCCAGCAGCCCCTTCCAGGGGCGCCGGGGAGGGCCCGGGGAGCTGTTTTTT.

The chain is built from TRBV28 and TRBJ1-1; no reliable D call. V was pared by 4 bases and J by 0 bases, with 12 bases between. The CDR3 sequence is 15 residues long. CDR1 is MDHEN, CDR2 SYDVKM, per germline. CDR3 sequence (DNA): TGTGCCAGCAGTTCGTGGTCGGGGATGAACACTGAAGCTTTCTTT. Amino acids: CASSSWSGMNTEAFF.

The gene calls are TRBV7-3 and TRBJ2-7, with 8 nucleotides matching TRBD1. The CDR3 consists of 15 residues. The germline V gene encodes CDR1 SGHTA and CDR2 FQGTGA. The junction had 11 bases not matched to a gene; V was cut back by 4 bases and J by 6 bases. The CDR3 coding sequence is TGTGCCAGCAGCTCCCCGGACAGGGAGAAAGGCGAGCAGTACGTC. As protein: CASSSPDREKGEQYV.

The chain uses TRBV28 and TRBJ1-2; D is unresolved. The CDR3 covers 14 residues. Germline CDR1 and CDR2: MDHEN and SYDVKM. Trimming removed 4 bases from V and 4 bases from J, with 13 bases in between. CDR3 loop: CASSSPGATYGYTF. In DNA, the CDR3 is TGTGCCAGCAGTTCGCCCGGAGCGACCTATGGCTACACCTTC.

The V gene is TRBV28, the J gene TRBJ2-1; 7 bases align to TRBD1. With V trimmed by 3 bases and J by 8 bases, 7 bases remained unmatched. The CDR3 has 14 amino acids. Germline CDR1 MDHEN, CDR2 SYDVKM. CDR3 sequence reads: CASSFSPTGDEQFF. CDR3 nucleotide sequence: TGTGCCAGCAGTTTCTCGCCAACAGGGGATGAGCAGTTCTTC.